These T cell receptor beta chains were read from a single sample in a study of response to subunit inactivated influenza vaccine. Using its own MiXCR run on the RT-PCR reads, TCRdb lists one record per CDR3 protein. The sample yields more than 550,000 distinct CDR3 sequences, 10% to 12% seen once. The data were also submitted as part of a second study, on T cells expressing NK-cell markers.

This specimen was PBMCs from blood, taken on the day of vaccination. Receptor source: a man in his fifties who received an inactivated influenza vaccine. CDR3s include the opening cysteine and the closing phenylalanine or tryptophan. The D gene is left open where the match is weak. Only part of the rows carry a size: once, few, many, or a class if the clone is expanded.

len	abundance	v_gene	j_gene	d_gene	CDR3aa	CDR3nt
14	.	TRBV28	TRBJ2-7	TRBD2	CASNRSGRLYEQYF	TGTGCCAGCAACAGAAGCGGGAGACTCTACGAGCAGTACTTC
15	.	TRBV9	TRBJ2-5	.	CASSPDADPVWTQYF	TGTGCCAGCAGCCCAGACGCGGATCCCGTATGGACCCAGTACTTC
15	few	TRBV10-3	TRBJ1-1	.	CAISERETFNTEAFF	TGTGCCATCAGTGAGAGGGAAACCTTCAACACTGAAGCTTTCTTT
15	few	TRBV19	TRBJ2-3	TRBD2	CASKLAGGPGDTQYF	TGTGCCAGTAAACTAGCGGGAGGGCCAGGAGATACGCAGTATTTT
18	many	TRBV5-1	TRBJ2-1	TRBD2	CASSLDGSLSGNYNEQFF	TGCGCCAGCAGCTTGGATGGTTCCCTTAGCGGGAATTACAATGAGCAGTTCTTC
13	many	TRBV29-1	TRBJ2-7	TRBD1	CSVEGTGYYEQYF	TGCAGCGTTGAAGGGACAGGGTACTACGAGCAGTACTTC
15	.	TRBV20-1	TRBJ2-7	TRBD1	CSARTGTGSSYEQYF	TGCAGTGCTCGAACCGGGACAGGGAGCTCCTACGAGCAGTACTTC
15	.	TRBV4-2	TRBJ1-5	.	CASSQDSGLNQPQHF	TGTGCCAGCAGCCAAGATTCAGGGTTGAATCAGCCCCAGCATTTT
13	many	TRBV11-1	TRBJ1-6	.	CASSFQSNSPLHF	TGTGCCAGCAGCTTCCAGAGTAATTCACCCCTCCACTTT
15	few	TRBV15	TRBJ2-5	.	CATSRDVGSGRAQYF	TGTGCCACCAGCAGAGATGTAGGCAGCGGACGGGCCCAGTACTTC
13	many	TRBV20-1	TRBJ1-5	TRBD1	CSATGTVNQPQHF	TGCAGTGCCACAGGGACAGTCAATCAGCCCCAGCATTTT
11	.	TRBV7-9	TRBJ2-1	.	CASSSSRRKFF	TGTGCCAGCAGCTCTTCCCGAAGGAAGTTCTTC
13	.	TRBV5-6	TRBJ2-1	TRBD2	CASNLAGGLEQFF	TGTGCCAGCAACCTGGCGGGAGGCCTTGAGCAGTTCTTC
17	few	TRBV9	TRBJ1-3	.	CASSLPGLKSSGNTIYF	TGTGCCAGCAGCCTGCCGGGACTCAAGAGCTCTGGAAACACCATATATTTT
12	few	TRBV29-1	TRBJ2-2	.	CNNRDPTGELFF	TGCAACAACAGGGACCCTACCGGGGAGCTGTTTTTT
19	few	TRBV12-3/TRBV12-4	TRBJ2-1	.	CASSPPIRGGPSSYNEQFF	TGTGCCAGCAGTCCACCCATCCGTGGAGGGCCGAGCTCCTACAATGAGCAGTTCTTC
16	few	TRBV7-9	TRBJ1-2	.	CASSQQVAGIGGGYTF	TGTGCCAGCAGCCAACAAGTGGCGGGTATAGGAGGCGGCTACACCTTC
15	many	TRBV28	TRBJ2-7	.	CASSFSDPGAYEQYF	TGTGCCAGCAGTTTCTCGGACCCGGGGGCCTACGAGCAGTACTTC
15	.	TRBV7-9	TRBJ1-5	TRBD1	CASSHGTGADQPQHF	TGTGCCAGCAGCCACGGGACAGGGGCCGATCAGCCCCAGCATTTT